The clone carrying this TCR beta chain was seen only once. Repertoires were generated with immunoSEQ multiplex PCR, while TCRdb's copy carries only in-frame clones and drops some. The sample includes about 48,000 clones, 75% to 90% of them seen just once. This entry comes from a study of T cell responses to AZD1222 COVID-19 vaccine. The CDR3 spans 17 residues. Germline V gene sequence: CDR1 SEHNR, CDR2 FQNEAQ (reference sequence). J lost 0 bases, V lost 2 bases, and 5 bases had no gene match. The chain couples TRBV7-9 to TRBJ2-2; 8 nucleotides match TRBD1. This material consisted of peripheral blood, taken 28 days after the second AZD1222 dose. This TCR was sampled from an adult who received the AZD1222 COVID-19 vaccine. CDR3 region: CASSLRPGQANTGELFF. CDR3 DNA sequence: TGTGCCAGCAGCTTACGCCCGGGACAGGCGAACACCGGGGAGCTGTTTTTT.